This passage covers 20 T cell receptor beta chains from one sample sequenced in a study of T cell responses to AZD1222 COVID-19 vaccine. Assay used: immunoSEQ multiplex PCR; TCRdb lists only in-frame clones, some missing. This sample has more than 110,000 clones; approximately 92% occur once, and the top ten carry about 3.8%. Sequenced material: peripheral blood, taken 28 days after the second AZD1222 dose. These receptors were taken from an adult who received the AZD1222 COVID-19 vaccine.

The chain recombines TRBV5-1 with TRBJ2-2; 7 bases map to TRBD1. The CDR3 consists of 13 residues. V lost 5 bases, J lost 6 bases, and 4 bases stayed unmatched. Germline assignment: CDR1 SGHRS and CDR2 YFSETQ. The CDR3 coding sequence is TGCGCCAGCAGGGACAGGCGCCCCGGGGAGCTGTTTTTT. Amino acid sequence: CASRDRRPGELFF.

J is TRBJ1-1 and V is TRBV11-2; D uncertain. The CDR3 runs 13 residues. Trimming cost V 7 bases and J 6 bases, with 15 bases left between them. Germline values: CDR1 SGHAT, CDR2 FQNNGV. CDR3 in amino acids: CASKKNRSPEAFF. The CDR3, as DNA: TGTGCCAGCAAAAAAAATCGGAGTCCTGAAGCTTTCTTT. Combining the CDR3 with reference TRBV11-2 and TRBJ1-1 gives the whole variable domain EAGVAQSPRYKIIEKRQSVAFWCNPISGHATLYWYQQILGQGPKLLIQFQNNGVVDDSQLPKDRFSAERLKGVDSTLKIQPAKLEDSAVYLCASKKNRSPEAFFGQGTRLTVV.

This clone came up once. At one boundary the junction diverges from the germline segment, which might be a read error. The chain recombines TRBV10-3 with TRBJ2-7, with D perhaps TRBD2 (5 bases). CDR1 is ENHRY and CDR2 is SYGVKD in the germline V gene. The CDR3 consists of 11 residues. For the CDR3, the DNA is TGTGCCATCAGTACCCTTACTAGTCTTGACTTC. Protein product: CAISTLTSLDF.

This clone has a handful of counts. The chain joins TRBV7-8 to TRBJ1-5; 10 bases align to TRBD1. Trimming cost V 5 bases and J 7 bases; bases outside gene matches: 8. This CDR3 is built from 15 residues. Germline values: CDR1 SGHVS, CDR2 FQNEAQ. CDR3 DNA: TGTGCCAGCAGCCCCCAAAGGACAGGGGGGCAGCCCCAGCATTTT. Its protein product is CASSPQRTGGQPQHF.

This clone was picked up one time. The CDR3 spells CASSSLQSSGNTIYF. The CDR3 coding sequence is TGTGCCAGCAGTAGCCTGCAAAGCTCTGGAAACACCATATATTTT. The chain has TRBV6-5 and TRBJ1-3; D not resolved. CDR1 MNHEY and CDR2 SVGAGI come from the germline V gene. The V end lost 5 bases, the J end lost 0 bases, and 11 bases lay between the germline ends. The CDR3 has 15 residues.

This sequence joins TRBV30 and TRBJ2-1; 8 bases are shared with TRBD2. V trimming: 1 base; J trimming: 6 bases; junction bases outside the gene matches: 14. Germline loops: CDR1 GTSNPN, CDR2 SVGIG (reference sequence). The length of the CDR3 is 17 residues. This CDR3 is CAWSDPGPSGSRNEQFF. The CDR3, as DNA: TGTGCCTGGAGTGACCCTGGACCGAGCGGGAGCCGCAATGAGCAGTTCTTC.

The CDR3 loop reads CASSVAVSGPLLYNEQFF. Written as DNA, the CDR3 is TGTGCCAGCAGCGTAGCTGTTAGCGGGCCACTGTTATACAATGAGCAGTTCTTC. The V gene is TRBV9, the J gene TRBJ2-1, with 7 bases matching TRBD2. With 0 bases clipped from V and 4 bases from J, the junction kept 13 bases outside the gene matches. Looked up from germline, CDR1 is SGDLS and CDR2 is YYNGEE. This CDR3 comprises 18 residues.

With respect to this clone: Other DNA sequences in the sample encode the same CDR3. The chain links TRBV4-1 to TRBJ1-1, with D unclear. Per germline, CDR1 MGHRA and CDR2 YSYEKL. The CDR3 loop spans 13 amino acids. Trimming stripped 1 base from V and 1 base from J, with 4 bases between. The chain's CDR3 is CASSQGRNTEAFF. For the CDR3, the DNA is TGCGCCAGCAGCCAAGGTAGGAACACTGAAGCTTTCTTT.

V usage is TRBV27 and J usage is TRBJ1-1; 7 nucleotides match TRBD1. Germline loops: CDR1 MNHEY, CDR2 SMNVEV (reference sequence). The V and J ends lost 8 bases and 4 bases, in that order; junction bases with no gene match: 10. This CDR3 is built from 14 residues. This chain's CDR3 is CASSNFRDSTEAFF. The CDR3 DNA reads TGTGCCAGCTCAAACTTCCGGGACAGCACTGAAGCTTTCTTT.

The J gene is TRBJ1-2, the V gene TRBV2; D is ambiguous. V lost 8 bases and J 8 bases, leaving 21 bases between the germline ends. Germline CDR1 is SNHLY and CDR2 is FYNNEI. The length of the CDR3 is 14 residues. DNA of the CDR3: TGTGCCAGCCGAAGGGTGGCCGGACCGGGGGGCTACACCTTC. As protein: CASRRVAGPGGYTF.

The rearrangement uses TRBV3-1 (or the pseudogene TRBV3-2) and TRBJ2-2; 10 nucleotides agree with TRBD2. Germline trimming cut 2 bases from V and 5 bases from J; bases unmatched to any gene: 8. This CDR3 is built from 17 residues. From germline, CDR1 is LGHDT and CDR2 YNNKEL (reference sequence). The chain's CDR3 is CASSQRLAGVWTGELFF. Written as DNA, the CDR3 is TGTGCCAGCAGCCAAAGGCTAGCGGGAGTATGGACCGGGGAGCTGTTTTTT.

This chain joins TRBV5-4 and TRBJ1-4; D is unclear. Germline values: CDR1 SGHNT, CDR2 YYREEE (reference sequence). V dropped 0 bases and J dropped 8 bases, with 8 bases sitting between them. CDR3 length equals 13 residues. The CDR3 DNA follows: TGTGCCAGCAGCTTGGGGGGTCGCGAAAAACTGTTTTTT. It encodes CASSLGGREKLFF.

This clone was recorded once. The chain links TRBV5-5 to TRBJ2-1, with D perhaps assigned TRBD1 or TRBD2 (5 bases each). CDR1 and CDR2 from the germline V gene are SGHKS and YYEKEE (reference sequence). This CDR3 comprises 13 residues. V was clipped by 4 bases and J by 5 bases, with 10 bases between them. In DNA form, the CDR3 reads TGTGCCAGCAGCCCGGGGCCGCACAATGAGCAGTTCTTC. It encodes CASSPGPHNEQFF.

The chain combines TRBV3-1 (or the pseudogene TRBV3-2) with TRBJ2-7; possible D gene TRBD1, 6 bases. Germline V gene data show CDR1 as LGHDT and CDR2 as YNNKEL (reference sequence). V was cut by 6 bases and J by 5 bases, with 17 bases left in between. There are 14 residues in the CDR3. Here the CDR3 reads CASRPNRDTNEQYF. The CDR3 DNA follows: TGTGCCAGCAGGCCCAACAGGGATACTAACGAGCAGTACTTC.

This chain connects TRBV7-9 to TRBJ2-7; 7 bases fit TRBD2. Unmatched junction bases numbered 6, after V lost 1 base and J lost 3 bases. This CDR3 region has 15 residues. CDR1 is SEHNR and CDR2 is FQNEAQ in the germline V gene (reference sequence). The CDR3 DNA follows: TGTGCCAGCAGCTTAGAGGGAGGGGCCGGCTACGAGCAGTACTTC. It codes for CASSLEGGAGYEQYF.

The chain is built from TRBV27 and TRBJ1-2; the D is unclear. Germline V CDR1 and CDR2: MNHEY, SMNVEV (reference sequence). V was clipped by 4 bases and J by 7 bases, with 13 bases between them. The length of the CDR3 is 13 residues. CDR3: CASSSHRERGYTF. The CDR3 nucleotides read TGTGCCAGCAGTTCCCATCGTGAGCGTGGCTACACCTTC.

The chain combines TRBV7-9 with TRBJ1-6; 7 bases match TRBD1. CDR1 is SEHNR and CDR2 is FQNEAQ in the germline V gene (reference sequence). The CDR3 extends over 15 amino acids. J lost 7 bases, V lost 5 bases, and 8 bases had no gene match. CDR3 nucleotides: TGTGCCAGCAGCCCAGCCGGGACAGTCAATTCACCCCTCCACTTT. Amino acids: CASSPAGTVNSPLHF.

The genes are TRBV2 and TRBJ2-5; D gene unclear. CDR3 length: 11 residues. V shed 10 bases and J shed 3 bases, with 9 bases lying between them. Germline CDR1 is SNHLY and CDR2 is FYNNEI. CDR3 region: CATWTEETQYF. The CDR3 DNA reads TGTGCCACCTGGACGGAAGAGACCCAGTACTTC.

The V call is TRBV30, the J call TRBJ1-2, with a possible D match to TRBD1 (5 bases). The germline CDR1 and CDR2 sequences are GTSNPN and SVGIG (reference sequence). This CDR3 spans 14 amino acids. V gave up 2 bases and J gave up 7 bases, with 17 bases separating them. The CDR3 loop reads CAWSSPPGTAGYTF. CDR3 DNA: TGTGCCTGGAGTTCACCCCCCGGGACCGCTGGCTACACCTTC. Full variable domain (missing parts from reference TRBV30 and TRBJ1-2): SQTIHQWPATLVQPVGSPLSLECTVEGTSNPNLYWYRQAAGRGLQLLFYSVGIGQISSEVPQNLSASRPQDRQFILSSKKLLLSDSGFYLCAWSSPPGTAGYTFGSGTRLTVV.

V usage is TRBV3-1 (or the pseudogene TRBV3-2) and J usage is TRBJ1-4; D not resolved. CDR1 is LGHDT and CDR2 is YNNKEL in the germline V gene (reference sequence). This CDR3 contains 13 residues. Trimming cost V 1 base and J 4 bases, with 4 bases left between them. Here the CDR3 DNA reads TGTGCCAGCAGCCAAGGCTTTAATGAAAAACTGTTTTTT. Translation: CASSQGFNEKLFF.